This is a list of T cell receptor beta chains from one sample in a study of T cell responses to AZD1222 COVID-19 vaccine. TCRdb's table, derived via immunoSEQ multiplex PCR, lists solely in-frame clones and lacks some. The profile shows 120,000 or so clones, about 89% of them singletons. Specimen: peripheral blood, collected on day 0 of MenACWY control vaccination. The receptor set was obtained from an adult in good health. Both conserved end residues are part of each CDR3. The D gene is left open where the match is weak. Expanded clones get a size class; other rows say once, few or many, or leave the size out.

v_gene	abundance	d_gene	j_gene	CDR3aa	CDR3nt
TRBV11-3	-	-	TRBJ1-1	CASREEGTEAFF	TGTGCCAGCAGGGAAGAGGGCACTGAAGCTTTCTTT
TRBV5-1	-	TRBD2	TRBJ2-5	CASSLDGLAGGKVKGETQYF	TGCGCCAGCAGCCTGGATGGACTAGCGGGAGGAAAGGTTAAGGGAGAGACCCAGTACTTC
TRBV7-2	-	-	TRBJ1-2	CASSLGQTALRGYTF	TGTGCCAGCAGCTTAGGGCAGACAGCCCTTAGAGGCTACACCTTC
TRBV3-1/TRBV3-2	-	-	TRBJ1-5	CASSHTGYQPQHF	TGTGCCAGCAGCCACACAGGGTATCAGCCCCAGCATTTT
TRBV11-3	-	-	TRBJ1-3	CASSLRSREITGNTIYF	TGTGCCAGCAGCTTACGTTCCCGGGAGATAACTGGAAACACCATATATTTT
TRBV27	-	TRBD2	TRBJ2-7	CASSSPSGSVHEQYF	TGTGCCAGCAGTTCCCCTAGCGGAAGCGTACACGAGCAGTACTTC
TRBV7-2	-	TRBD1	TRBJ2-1	CASSLVQGVGEQFF	TGTGCCAGCAGCTTAGTTCAGGGGGTTGGTGAGCAGTTCTTC
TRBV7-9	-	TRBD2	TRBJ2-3	CASSRSGGTGTDTQYF	TGTGCCAGCAGCCGGAGCGGGGGGACTGGCACAGATACGCAGTATTTT
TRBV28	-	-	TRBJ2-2	CASSFKANTGELFF	TGTGCCAGCAGTTTTAAGGCGAACACCGGGGAGCTGTTTTTT
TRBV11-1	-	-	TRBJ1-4	CASSYQSATNEKLFF	TGTGCCAGCAGCTACCAGTCGGCAACTAATGAAAAACTGTTTTTT
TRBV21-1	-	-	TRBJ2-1	CASSDVPSGTYNEQFF	TGTGCCAGCAGCGACGTACCCAGCGGGACCTACAATGAGCAGTTCTTC
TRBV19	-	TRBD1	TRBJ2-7	CATHRGQGSYEQYF	TGTGCCACTCACCGCGGACAGGGATCCTACGAGCAGTACTTC
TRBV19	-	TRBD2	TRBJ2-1	CASTFLAGANNEQFF	TGTGCCAGCACCTTCCTAGCGGGAGCGAACAATGAGCAGTTCTTC
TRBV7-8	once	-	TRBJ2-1	CASSPVGTSSYNEQFF	TGTGCCAGCAGCCCCGTGGGGACCAGCTCCTACAATGAGCAGTTCTTC
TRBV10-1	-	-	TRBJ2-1	CASSGPDGAPGNEQFF	TGCGCCAGCAGTGGACCTGACGGGGCCCCGGGGAATGAGCAGTTCTTC
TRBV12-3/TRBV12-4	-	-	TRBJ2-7	CASSLLGYEQYF	TGTGCCAGCAGCCTGCTGGGGTACGAGCAGTACTTC
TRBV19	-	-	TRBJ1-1	CASSTLSLYTEAFF	TGTGCCAGTAGTACATTGTCCTTATACACTGAAGCTTTCTTT
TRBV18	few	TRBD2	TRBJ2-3	CASSRDYLSTDTQYF	TGTGCCAGCTCACGGGACTACTTGAGCACAGATACGCAGTATTTT
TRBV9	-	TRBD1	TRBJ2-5	CASSSRTGGLETQYF	TGTGCCAGCAGCTCCAGGACAGGGGGCTTGGAGACCCAGTACTTC
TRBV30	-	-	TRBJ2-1	CAWMPSVILYNEQFF	TGTGCCTGGATGCCCTCCGTGATACTTTACAATGAGCAGTTCTTC
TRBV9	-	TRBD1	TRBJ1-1	CASSGTGALHTEAFF	TGTGCCAGCAGTGGGACAGGAGCCCTGCACACTGAAGCTTTCTTT
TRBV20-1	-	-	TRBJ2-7	CSASDYYEQYF	TGCAGTGCTTCAGACTACTACGAGCAGTACTTC
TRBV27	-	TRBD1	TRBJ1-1	CASRDGQGGTEAFF	TGTGCCAGCAGGGATGGACAGGGCGGCACTGAAGCTTTCTTT
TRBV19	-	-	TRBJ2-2	CASSALSNTGELFF	TGTGCCAGTAGTGCTCTTTCGAACACCGGGGAGCTGTTTTTT
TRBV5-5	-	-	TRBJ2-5	CASGVGTGGLARETQYF	TGTGCCAGCGGTGTGGGCACAGGCGGTCTGGCGCGGGAGACCCAGTACTTC
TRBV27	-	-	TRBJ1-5	CASSYGGTSGQPQHF	TGTGCCAGCAGTTACGGGGGGACATCGGGTCAGCCCCAGCATTTT
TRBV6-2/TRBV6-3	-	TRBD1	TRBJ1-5	CASSYPRDRGGYSNQPQHF	TGTGCCAGCAGTTATCCCCGGGACAGGGGAGGATATAGCAATCAGCCCCAGCATTTT
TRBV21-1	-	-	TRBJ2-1	CASSKGEGPYNEQFF	TGTGCCAGCAGCAAGGGGGAGGGCCCCTACAATGAGCAGTTCTTC
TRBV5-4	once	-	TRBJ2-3	CASSFRDPTDTQYF	TGTGCCAGCAGCTTTAGGGATCCCACAGATACGCAGTATTTT
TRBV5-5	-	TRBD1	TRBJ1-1	CASSRDSLDEAFF	TGTGCCAGCAGTCGGGACAGCCTGGATGAAGCTTTCTTT
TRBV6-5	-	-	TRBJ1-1	CASSYSLQPEAFF	TGTGCCAGCAGTTACTCGTTACAACCCGAAGCTTTCTTT
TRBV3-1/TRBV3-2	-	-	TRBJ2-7	CASSKQGTYEQYF	TGTGCCAGCAGTAAACAGGGAACCTACGAGCAGTACTTC
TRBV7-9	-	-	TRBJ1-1	CASSLVSRTEAFF	TGTGCCAGCAGCTTAGTGTCGCGGACAGAGGCTTTCTTT
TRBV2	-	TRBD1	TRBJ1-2	CASSATGGSGGYTF	TGTGCCAGCAGTGCGACAGGGGGTAGTGGTGGCTACACCTTC
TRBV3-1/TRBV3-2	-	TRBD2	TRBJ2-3	CASSLPTSGTDTQYF	TGTGCCAGCAGCCTCCCGACTAGCGGCACAGATACGCAGTATTTT
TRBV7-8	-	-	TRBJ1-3	CASSSDPGNTIYF	TGTGCCAGCAGCTCCGATCCTGGAAACACCATATATTTT
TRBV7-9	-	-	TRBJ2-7	CASSFDPRGSYEQYF	TGTGCCAGCAGCTTCGACCCACGCGGCTCCTACGAGCAGTACTTC
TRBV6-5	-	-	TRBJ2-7	CASTRGGRPDEQYF	TGTGCCAGCACCAGGGGGGGGCGACCCGACGAGCAGTACTTC
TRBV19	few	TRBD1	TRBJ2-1	CASSIGQGAEGEQFF	TGTGCCAGTAGTATAGGACAGGGGGCGGAGGGGGAGCAGTTCTTC
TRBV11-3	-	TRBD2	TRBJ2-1	CASSLGRYLGLVFSNEQFF	TGTGCCAGCAGCTTAGGTCGCTATCTGGGACTAGTTTTTTCCAATGAGCAGTTCTTC
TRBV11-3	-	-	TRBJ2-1	CASSLGIKGSHNEQFF	TGTGCCAGCAGCTTAGGGATCAAGGGATCACACAATGAGCAGTTCTTC
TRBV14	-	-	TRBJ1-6	CASSLQYSPLHF	TGTGCCAGCAGCCTACAGTATTCACCCCTCCACTTT
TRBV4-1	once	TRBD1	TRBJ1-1	CASSPGTGVGTEAFF	TGCGCCAGCAGCCCTGGGACAGGGGTCGGCACTGAAGCTTTCTTT
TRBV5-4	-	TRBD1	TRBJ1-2	CASTPMGTGSPDGYTF	TGTGCCAGCACCCCCATGGGGACAGGGTCTCCGGATGGCTACACCTTC
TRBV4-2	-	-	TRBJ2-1	CASSQANEQFF	TGTGCCAGCAGCCAAGCTAATGAGCAGTTCTTC
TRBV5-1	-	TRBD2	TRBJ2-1	CASGIIARGVEQFF	TGCGCCAGCGGTATAATAGCTCGGGGGGTTGAGCAGTTCTTC
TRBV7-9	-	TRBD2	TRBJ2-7	CASSLLAGVTYEQYF	TGTGCCAGCAGCTTACTAGCGGGAGTTACCTACGAGCAGTACTTC
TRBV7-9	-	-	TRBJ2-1	CATPRGDSSYNEQFF	TGTGCCACCCCCCGGGGAGACAGCTCCTACAATGAGCAGTTCTTC
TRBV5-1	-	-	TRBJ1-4	CASSRGLPNEKLFF	TGCGCCAGCAGCAGGGGCCTTCCAAATGAAAAACTGTTTTTT
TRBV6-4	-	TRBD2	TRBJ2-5	CASSDPRGRKTQYF	TGTGCCAGCAGTGACCCCCGCGGGAGGAAGACCCAGTACTTC
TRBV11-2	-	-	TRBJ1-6	CASSHSGNSPLHF	TGTGCCAGCAGCCATAGCGGGAATTCACCCCTCCACTTT
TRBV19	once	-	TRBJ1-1	CASSNRGNGEAFF	TGTGCCAGTAGTAATAGGGGGAATGGTGAAGCTTTCTTT